This record looks at one T cell receptor beta chain sequence and its context. The antigen remains undetermined. The cDNA for TCR beta came from 5'RACE template switching with UMIs. TCRdb reprocessed the 5' RACE reads, keeping one entry per CDR3 protein, no DNA. The data include some 410,000 distinct CDR3 sequences; the top ten clones carry approximately 6.8%. The CDR3 consists of 16 residues. The germline V gene encodes CDR1 MNHEY and CDR2 SMNVEV (reference sequence). This sample is part of a study of T cells expressing NK-cell markers. At the level of the study: It was from sorted CD3+CD56+NKG2C+, CD3+CD56+NKG2C- and CD3+CD56-NKG2C+ T cells that TCR beta repertoires came. HCMV seropositivity characterized most of the eight sequenced donors, and seronegativity one. Study-wide points: These clonotypes additionally ranked first within the CD3+CD56-NKG2C+ fraction of a few donors.

The TCR sequence derives from a woman between 18 and 75 years old in good health. The chain couples TRBV27 to TRBJ1-5. Sequenced material: blood T cells: a sorted CD56 or NKG2C T cell subset, CD4+ or CD8+ T cells, or bulk PBMC T cells (not recorded which). This chain's CDR3 is CASSLSGVGWDQPQHF.